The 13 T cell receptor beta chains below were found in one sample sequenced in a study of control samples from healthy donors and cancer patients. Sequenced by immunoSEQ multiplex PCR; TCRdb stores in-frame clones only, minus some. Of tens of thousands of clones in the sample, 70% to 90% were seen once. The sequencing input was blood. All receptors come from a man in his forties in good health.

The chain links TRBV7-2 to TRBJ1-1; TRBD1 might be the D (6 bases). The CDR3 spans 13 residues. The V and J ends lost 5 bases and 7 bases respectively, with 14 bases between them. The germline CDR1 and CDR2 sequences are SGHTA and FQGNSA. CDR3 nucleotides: TGTGCCAGCAGCCCACAGGGACGGCTTGAAGCTTTCTTT. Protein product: CASSPQGRLEAFF.

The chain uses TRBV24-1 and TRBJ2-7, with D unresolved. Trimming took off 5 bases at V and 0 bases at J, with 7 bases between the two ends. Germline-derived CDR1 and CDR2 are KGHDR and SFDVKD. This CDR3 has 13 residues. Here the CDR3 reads CATSAKDSYEQYF. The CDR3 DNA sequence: TGTGCCACCAGTGCCAAAGACTCCTACGAGCAGTACTTC.

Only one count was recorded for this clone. CDR3 in DNA: TGTGCCAGCAGTGAAGCGATGGTGGTGGGGGTATACGAGCAGTACTTC. The encoded protein is CASSEAMVVGVYEQYF. The chain couples TRBV6-1 to TRBJ2-7; D is possibly TRBD1 or TRBD2 (5 bases each). CDR1 is MNHNS and CDR2 is SASEGT in the germline V gene. Trimming shortened V by 0 bases and J by 4 bases, and 16 bases separated the two germline ends. The CDR3 sequence is 16 residues long.

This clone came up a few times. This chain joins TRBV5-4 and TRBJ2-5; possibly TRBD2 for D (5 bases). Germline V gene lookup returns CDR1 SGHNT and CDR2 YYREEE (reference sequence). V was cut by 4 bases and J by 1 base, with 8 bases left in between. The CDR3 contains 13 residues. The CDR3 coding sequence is TGTGCCAGCAGCCTCCGGGGCCAAGAGACCCAGTACTTC. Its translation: CASSLRGQETQYF. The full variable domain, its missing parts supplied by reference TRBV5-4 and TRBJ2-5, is ETGVTQSPTHLIKTRGQQVTLRCSSQSGHNTVSWYQQALGQGPQFIFQYYREEENGRGNFPPRFSGLQFPNYSSELNVNALELDDSALYLCASSLRGQETQYFGPGTRLLVL.

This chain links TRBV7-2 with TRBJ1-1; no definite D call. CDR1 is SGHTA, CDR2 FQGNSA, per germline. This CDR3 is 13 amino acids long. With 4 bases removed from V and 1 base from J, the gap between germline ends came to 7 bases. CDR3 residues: CASSSYTNTEAFF. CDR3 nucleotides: TGTGCCAGCAGCTCTTACACGAACACTGAAGCTTTCTTT.

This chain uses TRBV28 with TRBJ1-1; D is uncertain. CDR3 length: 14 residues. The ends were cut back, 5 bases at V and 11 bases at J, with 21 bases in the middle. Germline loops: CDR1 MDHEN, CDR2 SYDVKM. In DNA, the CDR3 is TGTGCCAGCAGTGCCCAAGGATGGCCCAAGACGGCTTTCTTT. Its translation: CASSAQGWPKTAFF.

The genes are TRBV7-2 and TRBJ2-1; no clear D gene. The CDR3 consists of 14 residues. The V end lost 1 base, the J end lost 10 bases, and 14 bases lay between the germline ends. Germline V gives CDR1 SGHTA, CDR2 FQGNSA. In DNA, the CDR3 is TGTGCCAGCAGCTTAGAGTTCGGGCTCGGGGAGCAGTTCTTC. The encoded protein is CASSLEFGLGEQFF. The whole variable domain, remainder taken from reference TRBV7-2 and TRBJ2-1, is GAGVSQSPSNKVTEKGKDVELRCDPISGHTALYWYRQSLGQGLEFLIYFQGNSAPDKSGLPSDRFSAERTGGSVSTLTIQRTQQEDSAVYLCASSLEFGLGEQFFGPGTRLTVL.

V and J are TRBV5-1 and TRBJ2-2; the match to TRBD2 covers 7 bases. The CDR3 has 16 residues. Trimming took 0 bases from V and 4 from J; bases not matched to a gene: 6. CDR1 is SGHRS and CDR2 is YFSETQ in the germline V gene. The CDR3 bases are TGCGCCAGCAGCTTGGCTGGGGGAGGGGTCACCGGGGAGCTGTTTTTT. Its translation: CASSLAGGGVTGELFF.

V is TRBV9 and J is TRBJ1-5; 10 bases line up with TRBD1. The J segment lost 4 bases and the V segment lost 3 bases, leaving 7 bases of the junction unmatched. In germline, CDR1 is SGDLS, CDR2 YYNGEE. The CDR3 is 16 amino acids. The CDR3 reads CASSGSGQGQNQPQHF. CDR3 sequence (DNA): TGTGCCAGCAGCGGTTCGGGACAGGGGCAGAATCAGCCCCAGCATTTT.

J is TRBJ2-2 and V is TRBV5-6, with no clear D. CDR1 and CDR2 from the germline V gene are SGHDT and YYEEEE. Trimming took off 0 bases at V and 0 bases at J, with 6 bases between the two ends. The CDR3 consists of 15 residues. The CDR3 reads CASSLGTTNTGELFF. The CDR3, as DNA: TGTGCCAGCAGCTTGGGGACCACGAACACCGGGGAGCTGTTTTTT.

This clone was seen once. The CDR3 DNA reads TGTGCCATCGGGGATACAGGGCACTATGGCTACACCTTC. Amino acid sequence: CAIGDTGHYGYTF. The rearrangement joins TRBV10-3 to TRBJ1-2, with D possibly TRBD1 on 6 matching bases. The germline CDR1 and CDR2 sequences are ENHRY and SYGVKD. The CDR3 length is 13 residues. Trimming removed 8 bases from V and 3 bases from J, with 13 bases in between.

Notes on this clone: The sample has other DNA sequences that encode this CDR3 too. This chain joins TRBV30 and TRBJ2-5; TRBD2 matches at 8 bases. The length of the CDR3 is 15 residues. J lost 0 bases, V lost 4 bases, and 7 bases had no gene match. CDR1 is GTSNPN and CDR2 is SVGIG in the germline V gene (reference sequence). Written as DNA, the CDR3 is TGTGCCTGGATCCCTCGGGGGGGTTACCAAGAGACCCAGTACTTC. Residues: CAWIPRGGYQETQYF.

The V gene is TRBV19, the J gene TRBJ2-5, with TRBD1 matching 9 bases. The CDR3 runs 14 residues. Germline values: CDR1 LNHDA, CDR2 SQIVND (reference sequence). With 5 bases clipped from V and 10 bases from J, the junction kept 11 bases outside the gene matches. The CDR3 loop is CASSLQGARRVQYF. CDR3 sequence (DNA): TGTGCCAGTAGTCTACAGGGGGCTAGGAGGGTCCAGTACTTC. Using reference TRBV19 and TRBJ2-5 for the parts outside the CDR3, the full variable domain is DGGITQSPKYLFRKEGQNVTLSCEQNLNHDAMYWYRQDPGQGLRLIYYSQIVNDFQKGDIAEGYSVSREKKESFPLTVTSAQKNPTAFYLCASSLQGARRVQYFGPGTRLLVL.